Listed here are 18 T cell receptor beta chains from one sample, sequenced in a study of blood T cell repertoires in COVID-19. Libraries were prepared by immunoSEQ multiplex PCR; TCRdb keeps only in-frame clonotypes and omits some of them. Of 120,000 to 150,000 clones listed, less than 85% are singletons. Sequencing input: PBMCs or T cells enriched from blood (not recorded which). Source of these receptors: a woman between 18 and 29 years old who had been exposed to COVID-19.

The chain links TRBV12-3 or TRBV12-4 to TRBJ1-4; D is uncertain. V was cut by 5 bases and J by 13 bases, with 17 bases left in between. The CDR3 totals 13 residues. The CDR3 reads CASSPSGREGLFF. DNA for the CDR3: TGTGCCAGCAGTCCCTCGGGGAGAGAGGGACTGTTTTTT.

The CDR3: CASSYANPRTDTQYF. CDR3 bases: TGTGCCAGCAGTTACGCTAACCCGCGCACAGATACGCAGTATTTT. V usage is TRBV6-5 and J usage is TRBJ2-3; D unresolved. Trimming removed 2 bases at V and 1 base at J, with 10 bases between. Looked up from germline, CDR1 is MNHEY and CDR2 is SVGAGI. This CDR3 is built from 15 residues.

J is TRBJ2-6 and V is TRBV7-3, with TRBD2 as a possible D gene (6 bases). The CDR3 extends over 16 amino acids. In germline, CDR1 is SGHTA, CDR2 FQGTGA. Deletions cut 1 base from V and 1 base from J, with 8 bases between. The CDR3 protein is CASSLKAGSGANVLTF. The CDR3 bases are TGTGCCAGCAGCTTAAAGGCGGGGTCTGGGGCCAACGTCCTGACTTTC.

The chain combines TRBV5-4 with TRBJ2-7; D is unclear. Germline assignment: CDR1 SGHNT and CDR2 YYREEE (reference sequence). This CDR3 has 15 amino acids. The V and J ends lost 4 bases and 3 bases respectively, with 17 bases between them. The CDR3 loop is CASSPGQRRVYEQYF. The CDR3 nucleotides are TGTGCCAGCAGCCCCGGTCAGCGAAGAGTCTACGAGCAGTACTTC.

The genes are TRBV28 and TRBJ2-7, with 7 bases matching TRBD1. Looked up from germline, CDR1 is MDHEN and CDR2 is SYDVKM. V lost 5 bases, J lost 6 bases, and 16 bases stayed unmatched. This CDR3 comprises 16 residues. For the CDR3, the DNA is TGTGCCAGCAGTGACCCCAGGGGGACAACGTCCAGCGAGCAGTACTTC. Its translation is CASSDPRGTTSSEQYF.

The chain couples TRBV29-1 to TRBJ1-3; no reliable D call. Trimming removed 7 bases at V and 4 bases at J, with 11 bases between. CDR1 is SQVTM, CDR2 ANQGSEA, per germline. This CDR3 has 12 residues. CDR3 nucleotides: TGCAGCGCCGTAAGGGAGGGAAACACCATATATTTT. Translating gives CSAVREGNTIYF. Filled out from reference TRBV29-1 and TRBJ1-3, the complete variable domain reads SAVISQKPSRDICQRGTSLTIQCQVDSQVTMMFWYRQQPGQSLTLIATANQGSEATYESGFVIDKFPISRPNLTFSTLTVSNMSPEDSSIYLCSAVREGNTIYFGEGSWLTVV.

The chain couples TRBV9 to TRBJ2-7; 8 nucleotides line up with TRBD1. The CDR3 is made up of 14 amino acids. The trim removed 4 bases at V and 4 bases at J, leaving 7 bases unmatched. Germline V lookup: CDR1 SGDLS, CDR2 YYNGEE. This chain's CDR3 is CASSPGTGQYEQYF. In DNA form, the CDR3 reads TGTGCCAGCAGCCCAGGGACAGGACAATACGAGCAGTACTTC.

This chain joins TRBV2 and TRBJ1-5; perhaps TRBD1 as D (6 bases). Germline-derived CDR1 and CDR2 are SNHLY and FYNNEI. Between the trimmed V and J ends, which lost 2 bases and 3 bases, there was a span of 8 bases. The CDR3 has 14 residues. In DNA form, the CDR3 reads TGTGCCAGCAGTGAATGGACAGTCAATCAGCCCCAGCATTTT. This gives the protein CASSEWTVNQPQHF.

V is TRBV9 and J is TRBJ2-7; 7 bases are a match to TRBD2. V gave up 2 bases and J gave up 3 bases; unmatched junction bases: 11. The CDR3 extends over 16 amino acids. Germline CDR1 reads SGDLS; CDR2 reads YYNGEE. CDR3 in amino acids: CASSVLMSSGYYEQYF. DNA for the CDR3: TGTGCCAGCAGCGTTCTCATGAGTAGCGGGTACTACGAGCAGTACTTC. The entire variable domain, with the rest obtained from reference TRBV9 and TRBJ2-7, is as follows: DSGVTQTPKHLITATGQRVTLRCSPRSGDLSVYWYQQSLDQGLQFLIQYYNGEERAKGNILERFSAQQFPDLHSELNLSSLELGDSALYFCASSVLMSSGYYEQYFGPGTRLTVT.

The chain combines TRBV15 with TRBJ2-7; D may be TRBD2 (6 bases). The CDR3 has 15 residues. Germline V lookup: CDR1 LNHNV, CDR2 YYDKDF (reference sequence). The ends were cut back, 0 bases at V and 5 bases at J, with 14 bases in the middle. In DNA form, the CDR3 reads TGTGCCACCAGCAGAGATCCGGGCGGGGTTGACGAGCAGTACTTC. Translation: CATSRDPGGVDEQYF.

DNA of the CDR3: TGTGCCAGCAGCCAAGATATGTTCGGGGGCACTGAAGCTTTCTTT. Protein sequence: CASSQDMFGGTEAFF. The genes are TRBV4-2 and TRBJ1-1; D might be TRBD1 (5 bases). V was trimmed by 0 bases and J by 4 bases, leaving 12 bases between them. The CDR3 contains 15 residues. Germline-derived CDR1 and CDR2 are LGHNA and YNFKEQ.

The V and J genes are TRBV28 and TRBJ1-4; possibly TRBD1 for D (5 bases). Trimming stripped 3 bases from V and 8 bases from J, with 13 bases between. Germline V gives CDR1 MDHEN, CDR2 SYDVKM. The CDR3 consists of 14 residues. The CDR3 protein is CASSFGGEEEKLFF. The CDR3 DNA reads as TGTGCCAGCAGTTTCGGGGGGGAGGAAGAAAAACTGTTTTTT.

This chain links TRBV6-5 with TRBJ1-5; a weak D match, TRBD1 (6 bases). The germline CDR1 and CDR2 sequences are MNHEY and SVGAGI. The CDR3 length is 12 residues. V dropped 8 bases and J dropped 5 bases, with 10 bases sitting between them. The CDR3 DNA sequence: TGTGCCAGCGTTACAGGGTATCAGCCCCAGCATTTT. Its protein is CASVTGYQPQHF.

This chain connects TRBV7-2 to TRBJ2-2; D not resolved. Germline V gene data show CDR1 as SGHTA and CDR2 as FQGNSA. Trimming removed 0 bases from V and 4 bases from J, with 6 bases in between. The CDR3 contains 14 residues. The CDR3 coding sequence is TGTGCCAGCAGCTTAGCGCCAGTCACCGGGGAGCTGTTTTTT. Translating it yields CASSLAPVTGELFF.

In this sample, this clone turned up a few times. This sample includes further DNA sequences coding for the same CDR3. This chain uses TRBV6-5 with TRBJ2-7, with TRBD1 identical over 12 bases. This CDR3 is 15 amino acids long. Germline V gene data show CDR1 as MNHEY and CDR2 as SVGAGI. The V segment lost 2 bases and the J segment 4 bases; nucleotides outside the gene matches: 3. The chain's CDR3 is CASSYRGQGAYEQYF. The CDR3 nucleotides are TGTGCCAGCAGTTACAGGGGACAGGGGGCGTACGAGCAGTACTTC.

The J gene is TRBJ1-5, the V gene TRBV13; D perhaps matches TRBD1 (6 bases). Trimming pared 8 bases from V and 3 bases from J, leaving 23 bases between. CDR1 is PRHDT, CDR2 FYEKMQ, per germline (reference sequence). The CDR3 contains 17 residues. The CDR3 loop is CASAKTGGRGFNQPQHF. The CDR3 DNA is TGTGCCAGCGCCAAGACAGGTGGGAGGGGGTTCAATCAGCCCCAGCATTTT.

The V gene is TRBV5-1, the J gene TRBJ2-1, with D unclear. CDR1 SGHRS and CDR2 YFSETQ come from the germline V gene. V shed 1 base and J shed 0 bases, with 11 bases lying between them. There are 16 residues in the CDR3. The CDR3 sequence is CASSLTVTSSYNEQFF. The CDR3 DNA sequence: TGCGCCAGCAGCTTGACGGTTACGAGCTCCTACAATGAGCAGTTCTTC.

This chain uses TRBV27 with TRBJ2-3; 11 positions match TRBD1. The CDR3 runs 19 residues. J was trimmed by 4 bases and V by 0 bases; bases with no gene match: 12. Germline CDR1 and CDR2: MNHEY and SMNVEV (reference sequence). The CDR3 nucleotides are TGTGCCAGCAGTTTATCGTGGACAGGGGGCGCAATCTTCCCAGATACGCAGTATTTT. This translates into CASSLSWTGGAIFPDTQYF.